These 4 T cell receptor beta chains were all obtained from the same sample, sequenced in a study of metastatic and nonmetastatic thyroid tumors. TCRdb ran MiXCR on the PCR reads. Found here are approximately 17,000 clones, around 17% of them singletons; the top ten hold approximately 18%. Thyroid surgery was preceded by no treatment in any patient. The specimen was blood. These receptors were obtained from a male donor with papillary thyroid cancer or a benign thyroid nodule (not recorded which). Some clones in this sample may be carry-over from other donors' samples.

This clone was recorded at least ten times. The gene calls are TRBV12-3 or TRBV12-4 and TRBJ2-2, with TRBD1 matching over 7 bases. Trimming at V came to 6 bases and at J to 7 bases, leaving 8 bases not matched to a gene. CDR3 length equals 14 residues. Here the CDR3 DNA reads TGTGCCAGCAGCCCGGGACAGTCTGTCGGGGAGCTGTTTTTT. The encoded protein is CASSPGQSVGELFF.

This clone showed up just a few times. The CDR3 is CASSGEGGPTETDTQYF. Written as DNA, the CDR3 is TGTGCCAGCAGCGGCGAGGGGGGACCAACAGAAACCGATACGCAGTATTTT. The genes are TRBV9 and TRBJ2-3, with D tentatively TRBD1 or TRBD2 (6 bases each). Trimming removed 3 bases at V and 6 bases at J, with 23 bases between. Germline assignment: CDR1 SGDLS and CDR2 YYNGEE. The CDR3 runs 17 residues.

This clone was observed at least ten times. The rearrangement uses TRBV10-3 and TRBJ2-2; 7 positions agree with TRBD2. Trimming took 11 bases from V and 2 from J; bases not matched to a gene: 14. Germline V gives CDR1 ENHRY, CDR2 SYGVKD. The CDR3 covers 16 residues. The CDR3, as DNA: TGTGCCTCCGAACCCACTAGCGAAAGAAACACCGGGGAGCTGTTTTTT. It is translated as CASEPTSERNTGELFF.

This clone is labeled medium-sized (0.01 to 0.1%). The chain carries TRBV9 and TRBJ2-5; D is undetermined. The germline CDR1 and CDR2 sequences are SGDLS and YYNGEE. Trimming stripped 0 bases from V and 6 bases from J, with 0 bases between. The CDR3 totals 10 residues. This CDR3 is CASSVETQYF. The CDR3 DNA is TGTGCCAGCAGCGTAGAGACCCAGTACTTC.